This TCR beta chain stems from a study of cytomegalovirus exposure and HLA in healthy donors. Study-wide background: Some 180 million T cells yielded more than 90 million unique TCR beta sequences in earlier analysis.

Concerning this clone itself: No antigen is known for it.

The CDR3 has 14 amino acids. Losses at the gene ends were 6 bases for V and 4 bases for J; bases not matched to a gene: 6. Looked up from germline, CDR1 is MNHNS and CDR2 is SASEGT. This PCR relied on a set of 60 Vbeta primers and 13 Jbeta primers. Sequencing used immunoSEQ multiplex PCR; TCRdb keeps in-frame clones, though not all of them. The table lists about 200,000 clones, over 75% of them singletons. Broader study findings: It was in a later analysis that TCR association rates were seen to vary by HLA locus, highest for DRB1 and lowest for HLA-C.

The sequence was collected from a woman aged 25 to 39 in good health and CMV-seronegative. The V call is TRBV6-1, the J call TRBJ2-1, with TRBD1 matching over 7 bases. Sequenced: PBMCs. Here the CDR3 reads CASRGQPKYNEQFF. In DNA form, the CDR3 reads TGTGCCAGCAGGGGACAGCCCAAATACAATGAGCAGTTCTTC.